Listed below are T cell receptor beta chains from one sample, sequenced in a study of shared T cell receptors in the human thymus. Method: immunoSEQ multiplex PCR; TCRdb's copy keeps in-frame clones and lacks some. The profile shows hundreds of thousands of clones, 87% of them singletons. In addition, the sample was reused for a study of human thymus T cells.

The sample comprised thymocytes. The receptor source for this set is a boy younger than two with a congenital heart defect. The CDR3 runs from the conserved cysteine through the conserved F or W. D genes are given only for firm matches. Size is omitted from some rows. Given values are once, few, many or a class for expanded clones.

j_call clone_size d_call v_call cdr3_aa cdr3_nt
TRBJ1-6 . . TRBV5-1 CASSLAGLAGNNSPLHF TGCGCCAGCAGCTTGGCTGGCCTGGCAGGGAATAATTCACCCCTCCACTTT
TRBJ2-3 . TRBD2 TRBV7-2 CASSLVREGGADTQYF TGTGCCAGCAGCTTAGTCCGGGAGGGAGGGGCAGATACGCAGTATTTT
TRBJ2-7 . TRBD1 TRBV7-9 CASSSWDSRYEQYF TGTGCCAGCAGTTCCTGGGACAGCCGCTACGAGCAGTACTTC
TRBJ1-2 . . TRBV19 CASSGEPANYGYTF TGTGCCAGTAGTGGAGAGCCAGCTAACTATGGCTACACCTTC
TRBJ2-1 . TRBD2 TRBV30 CAWRSGGPPRSSYSEQFF TGTGCCTGGAGGAGCGGGGGGCCGCCGCGAAGCTCCTACAGTGAGCAGTTCTTC
TRBJ1-6 . . TRBV28 CASSLGSLGQGRSSYNSPLHF TGTGCCAGCAGTTTAGGATCCCTGGGGCAGGGTAGGAGCTCCTATAATTCACCCCTCCACTTT
TRBJ2-1 . . TRBV5-1 CASRLSGSSQGTDEQFF TGCGCCAGCAGACTGTCCGGGAGCAGTCAGGGCACCGATGAGCAGTTCTTC
TRBJ1-4 . . TRBV28 CASSPQTRGKKLFF TGTGCCAGCAGTCCTCAGACAAGGGGAAAAAAACTGTTTTTT
TRBJ1-5 . . TRBV29-1 CSVGLGRYQPQHF TGCAGCGTTGGTCTTGGTCGGTATCAGCCCCAGCATTTT
TRBJ1-2 once TRBD1 TRBV29-1 CSVEQGELYGYTF TGCAGCGTTGAACAGGGGGAACTCTATGGCTACACCTTC
TRBJ1-5 . . TRBV27 CASRTRGLGQPQHF TGTGCCAGCAGGACTCGGGGATTGGGCCAGCCCCAGCATTTT
TRBJ2-7 few . TRBV28 CASSSFSYEQYF TGTGCCAGCAGCTCCTTCTCCTACGAGCAGTACTTC
TRBJ2-1 . TRBD2 TRBV5-1 CASSLGGSSYNEQFF TGCGCCAGCAGCCTGGGCGGGAGCTCCTACAATGAGCAGTTCTTC
TRBJ2-7 once TRBD1 TRBV14 CASSHPGQGHEQYF TGTGCCAGCAGCCACCCGGGACAGGGCCACGAGCAGTACTTC
TRBJ2-5 once TRBD1 TRBV9 CASSSRDRTLETQYF TGTGCCAGCAGCTCCCGGGACAGGACCCTCGAGACCCAGTACTTC